A selection of T cell receptor beta chains follows, all from one sample in a study of T cells in localized non-small cell lung cancer. Profiled with immunoSEQ multiplex PCR; TCRdb holds only in-frame clones, not every one. Found here are 45,000 to 50,000 clones, about 88% of them singletons; the top ten hold 2.5%. The sample here was PBMCs, taken before any cancer treatment. Every receptor here comes from a man aged 40-75 years with stage II lung adenocarcinoma. The CDR3 runs from the conserved cysteine through the conserved F or W. The order of the fields is CDR3 protein, CDR3 DNA, J gene, D gene, clone size, V gene. A D gene is named only where the DNA matches it firmly. Clone size is stated in some rows and not others, as once, few, many or a class when expanded.

CASSFIGGAAQETQYF TGTGCCAGCAGCTTTATAGGGGGCGCCGCGCAAGAGACCCAGTACTTC TRBJ2-5 TRBD1 NA TRBV5-8
CASSLVGASTEAFF TGTGCCAGCAGTTTAGTGGGGGCGAGCACTGAAGCTTTCTTT TRBJ1-1 NA once TRBV27
CASSSDSSFYGYTF TGTGCCAGCTCGTCGGACAGCTCCTTCTATGGCTACACCTTC TRBJ1-2 NA NA TRBV18
CASSFPDRYSNQPQHF TGTGCCAGCAGCTTCCCGGACAGGTATAGCAATCAGCCCCAGCATTTT TRBJ1-5 TRBD1 NA TRBV7-2
CASSLGQNYGYTF TGTGCCAGCAGCTTGGGACAGAACTATGGCTACACCTTC TRBJ1-2 NA few TRBV5-6
CASSGGQILGNQPQHF TGTGCCAGCAGTGGGGGACAGATCCTCGGCAATCAGCCCCAGCATTTT TRBJ1-5 TRBD1 NA TRBV6-1
CASTGVRRNYGYTF TGTGCCAGCACGGGGGTTAGACGTAACTATGGCTACACCTTC TRBJ1-2 NA NA TRBV2
CASSSRDTQYF TGTGCCAGCAGCTCGAGGGATACGCAGTATTTT TRBJ2-3 NA NA TRBV2
CASSLTSKGSGELFF TGTGCCAGCAGCTTAACGTCAAAGGGATCCGGGGAGCTGTTTTTT TRBJ2-2 NA NA TRBV7-3
CASLRTLNTGELFF TGTGCCAGCCTGAGGACACTGAACACCGGGGAGCTGTTTTTT TRBJ2-2 NA NA TRBV6-1
CASSEERGTDTQYF TGTGCCAGCAGTGAAGAAAGGGGAACAGATACGCAGTATTTT TRBJ2-3 NA NA TRBV2
CAISEGGTGATMRAFF TGTGCCATCAGTGAGGGGGGGACAGGGGCTACCATGCGAGCTTTCTTT TRBJ1-1 TRBD1 once TRBV10-3